This T cell receptor (beta chain) was captured in a study of technical replicates of blood from a handful of donors. The CDR3 runs 15 residues. Germline CDR1 reads MNHEY; CDR2 reads SVGAGI. Trimming took 4 bases from V and 2 from J, leaving 14 bases between them. The method was immunoSEQ multiplex PCR; TCRdb's version includes in-frame clones alone and lacks a portion of them. This sample has 84,000 or so clones, with roughly 94% found just once. The gene calls are TRBV6-5 and TRBJ1-2; tentative D call: TRBD1 (5 bases). Sequencing was performed on T cells isolated from PBMCs. The clonotype originates from a human donor in good health. The CDR3 sequence is CASSLGDGGNYGYTF. The CDR3 DNA follows: TGTGCCAGCAGTTTGGGGGACGGGGGGAACTATGGCTACACCTTC.